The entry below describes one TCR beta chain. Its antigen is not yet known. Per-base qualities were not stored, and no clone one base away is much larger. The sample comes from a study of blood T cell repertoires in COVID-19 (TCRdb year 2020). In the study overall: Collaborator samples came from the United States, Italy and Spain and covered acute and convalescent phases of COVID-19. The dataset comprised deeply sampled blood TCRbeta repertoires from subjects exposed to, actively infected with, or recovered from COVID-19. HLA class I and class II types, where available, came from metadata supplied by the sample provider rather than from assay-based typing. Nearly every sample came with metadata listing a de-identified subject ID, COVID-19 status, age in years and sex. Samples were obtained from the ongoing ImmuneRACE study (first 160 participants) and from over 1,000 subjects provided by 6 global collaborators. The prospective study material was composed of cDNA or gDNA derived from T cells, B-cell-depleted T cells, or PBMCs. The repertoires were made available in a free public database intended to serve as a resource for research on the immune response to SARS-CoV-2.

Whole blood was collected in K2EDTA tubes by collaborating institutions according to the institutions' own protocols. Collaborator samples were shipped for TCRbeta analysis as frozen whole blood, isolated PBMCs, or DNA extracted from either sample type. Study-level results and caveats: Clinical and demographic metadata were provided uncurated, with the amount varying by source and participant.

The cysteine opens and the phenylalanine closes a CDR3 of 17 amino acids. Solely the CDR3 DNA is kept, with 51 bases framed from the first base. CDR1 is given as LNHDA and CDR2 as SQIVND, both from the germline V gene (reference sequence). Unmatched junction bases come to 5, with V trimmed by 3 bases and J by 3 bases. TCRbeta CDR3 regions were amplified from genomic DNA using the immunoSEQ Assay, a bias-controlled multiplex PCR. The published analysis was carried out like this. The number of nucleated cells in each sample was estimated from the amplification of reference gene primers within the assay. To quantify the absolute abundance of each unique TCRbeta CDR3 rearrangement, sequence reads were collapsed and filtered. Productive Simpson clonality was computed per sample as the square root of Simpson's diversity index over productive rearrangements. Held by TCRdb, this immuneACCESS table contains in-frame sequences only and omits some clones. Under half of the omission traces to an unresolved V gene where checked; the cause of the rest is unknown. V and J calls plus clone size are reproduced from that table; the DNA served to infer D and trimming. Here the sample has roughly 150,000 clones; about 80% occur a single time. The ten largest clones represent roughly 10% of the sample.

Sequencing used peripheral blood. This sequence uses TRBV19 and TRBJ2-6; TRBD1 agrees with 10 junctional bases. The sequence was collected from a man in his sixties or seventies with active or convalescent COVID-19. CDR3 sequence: CASSIGTGASGANVLTF. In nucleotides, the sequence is TGTGCCAGTAGTATCGGGACAGGGGCTAGTGGGGCCAACGTCCTGACTTTC.